What follows are 25 T cell receptor beta chains derived from one specimen sequenced in a study of cytomegalovirus exposure and HLA in healthy donors. In the PCR, 60 Vbeta and 13 Jbeta primers were used. Measured with immunoSEQ multiplex PCR; TCRdb has only the in-frame clones, and not every one. The sample has just under 45,000 clones, 45% to 60% seen once. Material: PBMCs. Every receptor here comes from a man aged 60 to 75 in good health and CMV-seronegative.

The rearrangement uses TRBV6-1 and TRBJ2-7; 13 nucleotides match TRBD2. Germline values: CDR1 MNHNS, CDR2 SASEGT. The CDR3 length is 15 residues. The trim removed 6 bases at V and 2 bases at J, leaving 4 bases unmatched. The CDR3 here is CASRAGLAGPYEQYF. The CDR3 nucleotides read TGTGCCAGCAGGGCGGGACTAGCGGGACCCTACGAGCAGTACTTC.

V is TRBV7-2 and J is TRBJ2-3, with 7 nucleotides matching TRBD2. CDR1 is SGHTA and CDR2 is FQGNSA in the germline V gene. The junction had 5 bases not matched to a gene; V was cut back by 5 bases and J by 0 bases. The CDR3 loop spans 15 amino acids. Written as DNA, the CDR3 is TGTGCCAGCAGCCCTAGCGGTCTAAGCACAGATACGCAGTATTTT. This translates into CASSPSGLSTDTQYF.

This clone was seen a few times. V usage is TRBV13 and J usage is TRBJ2-7; 14 bases map to TRBD2. The junction had 4 bases not matched to a gene; V was cut back by 1 base and J by 5 bases. The germline V gene encodes CDR1 PRHDT and CDR2 FYEKMQ (reference sequence). This CDR3 is built from 16 residues. The CDR3: CASSLEGTSGSNEQYF. In nucleotides, the CDR3 is TGTGCCAGCAGCTTAGAGGGGACTAGCGGGAGCAACGAGCAGTACTTC.

V gene TRBV5-1 combines with J gene TRBJ2-1; no reliable D call. Deletions cut 5 bases from V and 4 bases from J, with 10 bases between. The CDR3 is made up of 13 amino acids. Germline-derived CDR1 and CDR2 are SGHRS and YFSETQ. The CDR3 region has the DNA TGCGCCAGCAGACCAGACTCGTACAATGAGCAGTTCTTC. This encodes CASRPDSYNEQFF.

The chain employs TRBV5-1 and TRBJ2-1, with 7 bases identical to TRBD2. The CDR3 consists of 17 residues. The V segment lost 1 base and the J segment 0 bases; nucleotides outside the gene matches: 7. Germline V lookup: CDR1 SGHRS, CDR2 YFSETQ. CDR3 bases: TGCGCCAGCAGCTTGTTAATTGGCGGGAGCTCCTACAATGAGCAGTTCTTC. It specifies CASSLLIGGSSYNEQFF.

The rearrangement uses TRBV4-1 and TRBJ1-2; TRBD1 aligns across 8 bases. CDR3 length: 13 residues. Trimming took 5 bases from V and 4 from J; bases not matched to a gene: 3. Germline V gives CDR1 MGHRA, CDR2 YSYEKL. CDR3 nucleotide sequence: TGCGCCAGCAGCTCAGGGGGCTCCTATGGCTACACCTTC. Translation gives CASSSGGSYGYTF.

The chain recombines TRBV5-4 with TRBJ2-1; the D gene is possibly TRBD1 (5 bases). The V end was cut by 1 base, the J end by 3 bases, with 8 bases between. CDR3 length: 14 amino acids. Germline V gives CDR1 SGHNT, CDR2 YYREEE (reference sequence). CDR3 sequence: CASSLWGSYNEQFF. CDR3 coding DNA: TGTGCCAGCAGCTTGTGGGGCAGCTACAATGAGCAGTTCTTC.

The DNA of the CDR3 is TGTGCCACCAGCAGACACGAGGGCCGACGGTTTTTT. Translation: CATSRHEGRRFF. The rearrangement uses TRBV15 and TRBJ1-4; D uncertain. Per the germline V gene, CDR1 is LNHNV and CDR2 is YYDKDF (reference sequence). This CDR3 contains 12 residues. Trimming removed 2 bases at V and 16 bases at J, with 14 bases between.

The chain joins TRBV9 to TRBJ2-1, with 8 bases that match TRBD2. Trimming at V came to 0 bases and at J to 5 bases, leaving 4 bases not matched to a gene. Per germline, CDR1 SGDLS and CDR2 YYNGEE. This CDR3 is built from 15 residues. The CDR3 loop is CASSVGSGVDNEQFF. CDR3 sequence (DNA): TGTGCCAGCAGCGTAGGTAGCGGGGTAGACAATGAGCAGTTCTTC. Full variable domain (remainder filled in from reference TRBV9 and TRBJ2-1): DSGVTQTPKHLITATGQRVTLRCSPRSGDLSVYWYQQSLDQGLQFLIQYYNGEERAKGNILERFSAQQFPDLHSELNLSSLELGDSALYFCASSVGSGVDNEQFFGPGTRLTVL.

For this clone: An end of the junction differs from the germline gene, which may be a read error. The CDR3 sequence: CSAPQGQQALF. CDR3 sequence (DNA): TGCAGTGCTCCGCAGGGACAGCAGGCCCTATTC. V and J are TRBV20-1 and TRBJ2-7; the match to TRBD1 covers 7 bases. CDR3 length equals 11 residues. Germline V lookup: CDR1 DFQATT, CDR2 SNEGSKA (reference sequence).

The chain employs TRBV4-1 and TRBJ1-5; 10 nucleotides line up with TRBD1. V was pared by 1 base and J by 5 bases, with 8 bases of the junction left unmatched. The CDR3 sequence is 17 residues long. The germline V gene has CDR1 MGHRA and CDR2 YSYEKL. Here the CDR3 reads CASSQGGQGLLHQPQHF. DNA of the CDR3: TGCGCCAGCAGCCAAGGGGGACAGGGGTTGCTTCATCAGCCCCAGCATTTT.

In the case of this clone: At the DNA level, this CDR3 is encoded by other sequences in the same sample as well. This chain uses TRBV5-1 with TRBJ1-1, with D perhaps TRBD1 (6 bases). CDR1 is SGHRS and CDR2 is YFSETQ in the germline V gene. The CDR3 covers 12 residues. V lost 4 bases to trimming and J lost 11 bases, with 15 bases between them. Written as DNA, the CDR3 is TGCGCCAGCAGCAAGGGACACTTGGAGGCTTTCTTT. Translation: CASSKGHLEAFF. The variable domain in full, with the rest retrieved from reference TRBV5-1 and TRBJ1-1, is KAGVTQTPRYLIKTRGQQVTLSCSPISGHRSVSWYQQTPGQGLQFLFEYFSETQRNKGNFPGRFSGRQFSNSRSEMNVSTLELGDSALYLCASSKGHLEAFFGQGTRLTVV.

This clone was recorded once. The chain uses TRBV2 and TRBJ2-1; D gene ambiguous. There are 15 residues in the CDR3. Germline V gene lookup returns CDR1 SNHLY and CDR2 FYNNEI. V was trimmed by 6 bases and J by 4 bases, leaving 16 bases between them. In DNA, the CDR3 is TGTGCCAGCAGAAGCAACCCGAGTCCTTACAATGAGCAGTTCTTC. This encodes CASRSNPSPYNEQFF.

This clone was observed a few times. V and J are TRBV6-1 and TRBJ1-4, with no clear D. V dropped 8 bases and J dropped 8 bases, with 15 bases sitting between them. Germline assignment: CDR1 MNHNS and CDR2 SASEGT. CDR3 size: 13 residues. CDR3 sequence: CASYLPEKEKLFF. CDR3 in DNA: TGTGCCAGCTACCTGCCAGAAAAGGAAAAACTGTTTTTT.

This chain connects TRBV5-1 to TRBJ1-5, with D possibly being TRBD1 (6 bases). CDR1 SGHRS and CDR2 YFSETQ come from the germline V gene. The CDR3 is 16 residues long. Trimming removed 4 bases at V and 3 bases at J, with 17 bases between. CDR3 nucleotide sequence: TGCGCCAGCAGCCCGGGGGGCCAGGGACCCAATCAGCCCCAGCATTTT. This codes for CASSPGGQGPNQPQHF.

J is TRBJ2-2 and V is TRBV7-8; D might be TRBD2 (5 bases). The length of the CDR3 is 14 residues. V was cut by 5 bases and J by 6 bases, with 13 bases left in between. The germline gives CDR1 SGHVS, CDR2 FQNEAQ. The CDR3 here is CASSPRALAGELFF. DNA of the CDR3: TGTGCCAGCAGCCCGAGGGCGTTGGCCGGGGAGCTGTTTTTT.

CDR3 nucleotides: TGTGCCAGCTCACCAGTCAGGCAGGAAGCTTTCTTT. Its translation: CASSPVRQEAFF. The gene calls are TRBV18 and TRBJ1-1, with D unclear. Trimming pared 2 bases from V and 8 bases from J, leaving 9 bases between. The CDR3 runs to 12 residues. Looked up from germline, CDR1 is KGHSH and CDR2 is LQKENI.

This chain connects TRBV29-1 to TRBJ2-5, with D possibly being TRBD1 (6 bases). This CDR3 has 13 amino acids. The V gene's germline CDR1 is SQVTM and CDR2 ANQGSEA. Trimming left V 7 bases short and J 2 bases short, with 14 bases between. CDR3 nucleotides: TGCAGCGGTAGACTCGGACAGCAAGAGACCCAGTACTTC. The encoded protein is CSGRLGQQETQYF.

The chain is built from TRBV27 and TRBJ2-1; D might be TRBD1 (6 bases). Germline V gene data show CDR1 as MNHEY and CDR2 as SMNVEV (reference sequence). The CDR3 is made up of 14 amino acids. The germline V and J ends were trimmed by 6 bases and 7 bases, with 16 bases remaining between them. CDR3 residues: CASSPRTDGNEQFF. The CDR3 DNA reads as TGTGCCAGCAGCCCACGGACAGACGGGAATGAGCAGTTCTTC.

V gene TRBV20-1 combines with J gene TRBJ2-7, with D unclear. The CDR3 totals 11 residues. Trimming removed 3 bases from V and 6 bases from J, with 9 bases in between. The V gene's germline CDR1 is DFQATT and CDR2 SNEGSKA (reference sequence). CDR3 sequence (DNA): TGCAGTGCTAGTAGCCCGGGCGAGCAGTACTTC. It specifies CSASSPGEQYF.

Within the sample, this clone is medium-sized. The chain joins TRBV7-8 to TRBJ1-1, with a weak D call TRBD1 (5 bases). V gave up 6 bases and J gave up 3 bases, with 14 bases separating them. CDR3 length: 14 amino acids. CDR1 is SGHVS and CDR2 is FQNEAQ in the germline V gene. The CDR3 bases are TGTGCCAGCAGTATCTTGGGGGGGGACACTGAAGCTTTCTTT. It translates to CASSILGGDTEAFF.

This clone occurred once. The rearrangement joins TRBV7-2 to TRBJ2-5; maybe TRBD2 (6 bases). V was trimmed by 2 bases and J by 2 bases, leaving 12 bases between them. The CDR3 runs to 15 residues. Germline loops: CDR1 SGHTA, CDR2 FQGNSA. The CDR3 region has the DNA TGTGCCAGCAGCTTACGGCGGGGTCAGCAAGAGACCCAGTACTTC. It specifies CASSLRRGQQETQYF.

The chain links TRBV25-1 to TRBJ2-3; 7 bases fit TRBD2. V shed 6 bases and J 6 bases; nucleotides not matched to a gene: 12. Germline lookup yields CDR1 MGHDK and CDR2 SYGVNS. This CDR3 has 15 residues. CDR3 nucleotide sequence: TGTGCCAGCAGCGGAGCGGGAAGGGTAGGGGATACGCAGTATTTT. This translates into CASSGAGRVGDTQYF.

The gene calls are TRBV7-6 and TRBJ2-7; D perhaps matches TRBD1 (5 bases). The V gene's germline CDR1 is SGHVS and CDR2 FNYEAQ. The CDR3 has 15 residues. The V end lost 5 bases, the J end lost 2 bases, and 16 bases lay between the germline ends. The CDR3 bases are TGTGCCAGCAGCCACCCTGGAGCAGGGACCTACGAGCAGTACTTC. This sequence encodes CASSHPGAGTYEQYF.

This rearrangement joins TRBV7-2 to TRBJ2-7; no clear D gene. The CDR3 is 14 residues long. V was trimmed by 2 bases and J by 0 bases, leaving 8 bases between them. CDR1 and CDR2 from the germline V gene are SGHTA and FQGNSA. As DNA, the CDR3 is TGTGCCAGCAGCTTATTTATCCCCTCCTACGAGCAGTACTTC. Translating gives CASSLFIPSYEQYF. The full variable domain, completed using reference TRBV7-2 and TRBJ2-7, is GAGVSQSPSNKVTEKGKDVELRCDPISGHTALYWYRQSLGQGLEFLIYFQGNSAPDKSGLPSDRFSAERTGGSVSTLTIQRTQQEDSAVYLCASSLFIPSYEQYFGPGTRLTVT.